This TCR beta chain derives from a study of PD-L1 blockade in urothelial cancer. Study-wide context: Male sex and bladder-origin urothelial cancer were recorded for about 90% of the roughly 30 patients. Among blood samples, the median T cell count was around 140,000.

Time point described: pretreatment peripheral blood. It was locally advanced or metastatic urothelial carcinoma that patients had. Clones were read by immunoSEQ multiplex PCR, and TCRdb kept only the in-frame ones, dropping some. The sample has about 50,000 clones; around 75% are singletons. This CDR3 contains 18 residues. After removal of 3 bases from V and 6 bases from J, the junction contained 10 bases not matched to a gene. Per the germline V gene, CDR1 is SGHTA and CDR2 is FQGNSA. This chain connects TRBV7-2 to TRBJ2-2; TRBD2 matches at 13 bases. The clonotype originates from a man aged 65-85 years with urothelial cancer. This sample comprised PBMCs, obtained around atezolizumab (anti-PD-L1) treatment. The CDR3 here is CASSLMWTSGGSAGELFF. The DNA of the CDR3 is TGTGCCAGCAGCTTGATGTGGACTAGCGGGGGATCTGCCGGGGAGCTGTTTTTT. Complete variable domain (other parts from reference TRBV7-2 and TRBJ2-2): GAGVSQSPSNKVTEKGKDVELRCDPISGHTALYWYRQSLGQGLEFLIYFQGNSAPDKSGLPSDRFSAERTGGSVSTLTIQRTQQEDSAVYLCASSLMWTSGGSAGELFFGEGSRLTVL.